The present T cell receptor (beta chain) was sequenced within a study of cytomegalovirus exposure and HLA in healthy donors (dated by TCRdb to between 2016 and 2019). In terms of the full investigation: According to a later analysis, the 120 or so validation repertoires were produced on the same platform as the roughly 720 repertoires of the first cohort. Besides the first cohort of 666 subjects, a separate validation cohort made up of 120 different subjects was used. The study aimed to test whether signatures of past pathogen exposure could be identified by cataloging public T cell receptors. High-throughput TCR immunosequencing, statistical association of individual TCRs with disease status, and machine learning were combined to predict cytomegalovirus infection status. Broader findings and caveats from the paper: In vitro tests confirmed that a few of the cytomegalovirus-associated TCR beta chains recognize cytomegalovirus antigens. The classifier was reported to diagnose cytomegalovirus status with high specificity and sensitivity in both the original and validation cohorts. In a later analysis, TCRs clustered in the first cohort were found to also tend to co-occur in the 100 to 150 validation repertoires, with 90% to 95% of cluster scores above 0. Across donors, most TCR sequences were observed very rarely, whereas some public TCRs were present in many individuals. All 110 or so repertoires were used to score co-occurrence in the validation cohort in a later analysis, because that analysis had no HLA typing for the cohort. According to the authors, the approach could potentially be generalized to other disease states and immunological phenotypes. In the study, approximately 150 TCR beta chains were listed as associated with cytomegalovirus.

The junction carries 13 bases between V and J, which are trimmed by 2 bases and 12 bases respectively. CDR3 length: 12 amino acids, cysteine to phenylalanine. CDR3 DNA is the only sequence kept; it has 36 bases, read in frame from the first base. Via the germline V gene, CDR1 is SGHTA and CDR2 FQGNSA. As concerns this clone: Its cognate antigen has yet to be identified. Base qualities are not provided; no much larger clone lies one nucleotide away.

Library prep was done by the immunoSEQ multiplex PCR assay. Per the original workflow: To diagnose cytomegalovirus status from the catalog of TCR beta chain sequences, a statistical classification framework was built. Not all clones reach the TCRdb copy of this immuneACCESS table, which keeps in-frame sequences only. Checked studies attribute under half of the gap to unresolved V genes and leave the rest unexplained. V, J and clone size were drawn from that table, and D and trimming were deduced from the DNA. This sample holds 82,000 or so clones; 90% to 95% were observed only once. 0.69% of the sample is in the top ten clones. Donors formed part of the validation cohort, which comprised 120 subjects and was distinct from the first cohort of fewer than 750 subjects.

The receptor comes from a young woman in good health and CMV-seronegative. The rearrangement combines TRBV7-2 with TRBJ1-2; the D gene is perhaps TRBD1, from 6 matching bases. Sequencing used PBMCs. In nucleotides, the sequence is TGTGCCAGCAGCTTACGCGCAGGGGCAGACACCTTC. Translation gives CASSLRAGADTF.